These 21 T cell receptor beta chains were sequenced from one sample in a study of T cell responses to AZD1222 COVID-19 vaccine. The data were produced by immunoSEQ multiplex PCR, yet TCRdb's version contains in-frame clones alone and is incomplete. The sample has roughly 99,000 clones, more than 85% seen once. Here the sequenced sample was peripheral blood, taken 28 days after the second AZD1222 dose. The receptors stem from an adult who received the AZD1222 COVID-19 vaccine.

The chain combines TRBV30 with TRBJ1-6, with D possibly TRBD1 on 5 matching bases. Between the trimmed V and J ends, which lost 5 bases and 11 bases, there was a span of 13 bases. Per germline, CDR1 GTSNPN and CDR2 SVGIG (reference sequence). This CDR3 region has 12 residues. The CDR3 is CAWCPEGPPLHF. In nucleotides, the CDR3 is TGTGCCTGGTGCCCTGAGGGGCCACCCCTCCACTTT.

The CDR3 protein is CASSLTGGPSGETQYF. DNA for the CDR3: TGTGCCAGCAGCTTAACGGGAGGGCCAAGTGGAGAGACCCAGTACTTC. The chain links TRBV5-4 to TRBJ2-5; 8 nucleotides agree with TRBD2. CDR3 length equals 16 residues. The germline gives CDR1 SGHNT, CDR2 YYREEE (reference sequence). The junction had 10 bases not matched to a gene; V was cut back by 2 bases and J by 4 bases.

The chain employs TRBV4-1 and TRBJ2-1; TRBD2 agrees at 11 bases. The CDR3 loop spans 17 amino acids. After removal of 0 bases from V and 3 bases from J, the junction contained 4 bases not matched to a gene. Germline CDR1 is MGHRA and CDR2 is YSYEKL. The CDR3 nucleotides are TGCGCCAGCAGCCAAGATCGGGGGACTAGCGGCTACAATGAGCAGTTCTTC. Its protein product is CASSQDRGTSGYNEQFF.

The V and J genes are TRBV2 and TRBJ2-7; 8 bases match TRBD2. Trimming at V came to 3 bases and at J to 6 bases, leaving 25 bases not matched to a gene. Germline lookup yields CDR1 SNHLY and CDR2 FYNNEI. The CDR3 has 20 amino acids. For the CDR3, the DNA is TGTGCCAGCAGTGAGGCTAAATCCGGGACTAGAGGTTTGTTGGCCCGCGAGCAGTACTTC. This sequence encodes CASSEAKSGTRGLLAREQYF.

V is TRBV20-1 and J is TRBJ2-5; D not certain. The CDR3 has 11 residues. Trimming pared 1 base from V and 1 base from J, leaving 1 base between. CDR1 and CDR2 from the germline V gene are DFQATT and SNEGSKA (reference sequence). The CDR3, as DNA: TGCAGTGCTAGAGCCCAAGAGACCCAGTACTTC. Translating gives CSARAQETQYF.

DNA for the CDR3: TGCGCCAGCAGGGGGGGACGGATGAACACTGAAGCTTTCTTT. Amino acid sequence: CASRGGRMNTEAFF. This sequence joins TRBV5-1 and TRBJ1-1, with a weak D call TRBD1 (5 bases). Germline CDR1 SGHRS, CDR2 YFSETQ. Between the trimmed V and J ends, which lost 5 bases and 0 bases, there was a span of 11 bases. This CDR3 has 14 amino acids.

The rearrangement uses TRBV2 and TRBJ2-3; D not certain. The V end was cut by 9 bases, the J end by 2 bases, with 18 bases between. Germline loops: CDR1 SNHLY, CDR2 FYNNEI. This CDR3 is 15 amino acids long. CDR3 DNA sequence: TGTGCCAGTACGAAGGGTAGGAGCACCACAGATACGCAGTATTTT. Protein sequence: CASTKGRSTTDTQYF.

This sequence joins TRBV12-3 or TRBV12-4 and TRBJ1-6; D is unresolved. The CDR3 covers 13 residues. Trimming took off 6 bases at V and 8 bases at J, with 11 bases between the two ends. The CDR3 loop reads CASRQAGDSPLHF. CDR3 DNA: TGTGCCAGCAGGCAGGCTGGGGATTCACCCCTCCACTTT.

The chain recombines TRBV29-1 with TRBJ2-3; a weak D match, TRBD1 (5 bases). CDR1 is SQVTM, CDR2 ANQGSEA, per germline. The CDR3 extends over 12 amino acids. Trimming left V 4 bases short and J 2 bases short, with 7 bases between. The CDR3: CSVGGPTDTQYF. The CDR3 coding sequence is TGCAGCGTTGGGGGCCCCACAGATACGCAGTATTTT.

The genes are TRBV21-1 and TRBJ1-2. TRBV21-1 is marked as a pseudogene. The CDR3 has 13 amino acids. The CDR3 nucleotides are TGTGCCAGCAGCAACTCTCCGAGCTATGGCTACACCTTC. Its translation is CASSNSPSYGYTF.

This chain uses TRBV7-6 with TRBJ2-1; D is ambiguous. Germline CDR1 and CDR2: SGHVS and FNYEAQ. The V end was cut by 2 bases, the J end by 8 bases, with 4 bases between. The CDR3 length is 11 residues. CDR3 region: CASSLSDEQFF. The CDR3 nucleotides read TGTGCCAGCAGCTTAAGTGATGAGCAGTTCTTC.

The chain is built from TRBV2 and TRBJ2-7; D is unresolved. The V gene's germline CDR1 is SNHLY and CDR2 FYNNEI. CDR3 size: 13 residues. V lost 6 bases and J lost 0, with 9 bases in between. CDR3 amino acids: CASSATVSYEQYF. The CDR3 DNA sequence: TGTGCCAGCAGCGCTACAGTCTCCTACGAGCAGTACTTC.

The V gene is TRBV2, the J gene TRBJ2-7, with D hard to call. This CDR3 contains 11 residues. Germline CDR1 SNHLY, CDR2 FYNNEI. Trimming left V 4 bases short and J 2 bases short, with 3 bases between. CDR3 DNA sequence: TGTGCCAGCAGTGTAGCCTACGAGCAGTACTTC. It codes for CASSVAYEQYF.

V is TRBV9 and J is TRBJ1-5; D is uncertain. V was clipped by 4 bases and J by 2 bases, with 13 bases between them. There are 15 residues in the CDR3. Germline V CDR1 and CDR2: SGDLS, YYNGEE. CDR3 protein: CASSRAPARNQPQHF. The CDR3 DNA reads TGTGCCAGCAGCCGGGCCCCAGCGCGCAATCAGCCCCAGCATTTT.

The chain is built from TRBV4-1 and TRBJ2-7; the match to TRBD2 covers 14 bases. Germline V gene sequence: CDR1 MGHRA, CDR2 YSYEKL. CDR3 size: 17 residues. V lost 3 bases, J lost 5 bases, and 9 bases stayed unmatched. CDR3 residues: CASSQGIPGLAGDEQYF. The CDR3 bases are TGCGCCAGCAGCCAGGGAATCCCGGGACTAGCGGGAGACGAGCAGTACTTC.

The V gene is TRBV12-3 or TRBV12-4, the J gene TRBJ1-6; D is undetermined. V shed 6 bases and J shed 8 bases, with 8 bases lying between them. The CDR3 sequence is 12 residues long. CDR3 bases: TGTGCCAGCAGCCAAAGTGATTCACCCCTCCACTTT. Amino acids: CASSQSDSPLHF.

The V and J genes are TRBV20-1 and TRBJ1-2; D not resolved. Germline V gene data show CDR1 as DFQATT and CDR2 as SNEGSKA (reference sequence). The V end lost 4 bases, the J end lost 8 bases, and 11 bases lay between the germline ends. This CDR3 has 11 residues. CDR3 sequence reads: CSAKTPGGYTF. DNA of the CDR3: TGCAGTGCTAAAACCCCAGGAGGCTACACCTTC.

The V and J genes are TRBV24-1 and TRBJ2-6; 7 bases map to TRBD1. Germline CDR1 reads KGHDR; CDR2 reads SFDVKD. This CDR3 has 18 amino acids. V shed 6 bases, J shed 3 bases, and the junction held 13 bases outside the gene matches. The DNA for the CDR3 is TGTGCCACCAGTAGTGGAAAAGGGGGCGCATTTGGGGCCAACGTCCTGACTTTC. Translation: CATSSGKGGAFGANVLTF.

The gene calls are TRBV28 and TRBJ2-7; D is unresolved. This CDR3 has 12 residues. V was shortened by 7 bases and J by 9 bases, with 16 bases between the two germline ends. Germline loops: CDR1 MDHEN, CDR2 SYDVKM. The CDR3 DNA reads TGTGCCAGCACCGGTGACAAAACCGCGCAGTACTTC. Its protein is CASTGDKTAQYF.

This clone occurred once. The chain uses TRBV7-8 and TRBJ2-1, with D perhaps matching TRBD1 or TRBD2 (5 bases each). The CDR3 has 17 residues. Between the trimmed V and J ends, which lost 1 base and 5 bases, there was a span of 18 bases. In germline, CDR1 is SGHVS, CDR2 FQNEAQ. The CDR3 spells CASSLGWTGRANNEQFF. CDR3 DNA sequence: TGTGCCAGCAGCTTAGGATGGACTGGCAGGGCTAACAATGAGCAGTTCTTC.

The gene calls are TRBV6-2 or TRBV6-3 and TRBJ2-2, with TRBD1 matching over 7 bases. The junction had 2 bases not matched to a gene; V was cut back by 5 bases and J by 5 bases. CDR1 is MNHEY, CDR2 SVGEGT, per germline. The CDR3 spans 13 residues. CDR3 protein: CASSTGVTGELFF. CDR3 DNA: TGTGCCAGCAGTACAGGGGTTACCGGGGAGCTGTTTTTT.